The 9 T cell receptor beta chains presented below share a single source sample, sequenced in a study of blood T cell repertoires in COVID-19. Assay used: immunoSEQ multiplex PCR; TCRdb lists only in-frame clones, some missing. The repertoire consists of around 200,000 clones, with approximately 80% occurring once and the leading ten covering 6.5% to 9%. The material sequenced was PBMCs or T cells enriched from blood (not recorded which). Every receptor here comes from a woman in her 40s with acute COVID-19.

In this sample, this clone turned up once. V is TRBV5-4 and J is TRBJ2-5; TRBD1 matches at 9 bases. The CDR3 extends over 17 amino acids. Germline-derived CDR1 and CDR2 are SGHNT and YYREEE (reference sequence). V lost 2 bases and J lost 3; bases outside the gene matches: 11. CDR3 DNA sequence: TGTGCCAGCAGCTTTGGTCAACCTGGGACAGGGAAAGAGACCCAGTACTTC. Translating gives CASSFGQPGTGKETQYF.

The V and J genes are TRBV5-1 and TRBJ2-3, with D tentatively TRBD2 (6 bases). The CDR3 sequence is 14 residues long. V gave up 5 bases and J gave up 3 bases, with 13 bases separating them. CDR1 is SGHRS, CDR2 YFSETQ, per germline. For the CDR3, the DNA is TGCGCCAGCAGGATCATGGAGGGAACAGATACGCAGTATTTT. Its translation: CASRIMEGTDTQYF. Complete variable domain (other parts from reference TRBV5-1 and TRBJ2-3): KAGVTQTPRYLIKTRGQQVTLSCSPISGHRSVSWYQQTPGQGLQFLFEYFSETQRNKGNFPGRFSGRQFSNSRSEMNVSTLELGDSALYLCASRIMEGTDTQYFGPGTRLTVL.

This chain links TRBV27 with TRBJ1-1, with 7 bases fitting TRBD1. The CDR3 consists of 15 residues. CDR1 MNHEY and CDR2 SMNVEV come from the germline V gene (reference sequence). V was pared by 6 bases and J by 2 bases, with 9 bases of the junction left unmatched. CDR3 loop: CASRPQQGINTEAFF. DNA for the CDR3: TGTGCCAGCAGACCACAACAGGGGATTAACACTGAAGCTTTCTTT.

The chain employs TRBV6-2 or TRBV6-3 and TRBJ1-1; a possible D gene is TRBD1 (5 bases). Germline V gene sequence: CDR1 MNHEY, CDR2 SVGEGT. V shed 5 bases and J shed 1 base, with 8 bases lying between them. The CDR3 sequence is 13 residues long. The CDR3 DNA is TGTGCCAGCAGTCTAGGGGCGAACACTGAAGCTTTCTTT. Translation gives CASSLGANTEAFF.

The chain is built from TRBV29-1 and TRBJ1-2; 11 nucleotides agree with TRBD1. V was clipped by 5 bases and J by 2 bases; unmatched bases: 1. From germline, CDR1 is SQVTM and CDR2 ANQGSEA. The CDR3 runs to 13 residues. CDR3 amino acids: CSVRTGGNYGYTF. CDR3 sequence (DNA): TGCAGCGTTAGGACAGGGGGCAACTATGGCTACACCTTC.

J is TRBJ1-1 and V is TRBV18, with TRBD1 matching 8 bases. Trimming took 3 bases from V and 2 from J; bases not matched to a gene: 2. CDR1 and CDR2 (germline): KGHSH, LQKENI. The CDR3 extends over 14 amino acids. This CDR3 reads CASSPDRGNTEAFF. DNA of the CDR3: TGTGCCAGCTCACCCGACAGGGGAAACACTGAAGCTTTCTTT.

V gene TRBV19 combines with J gene TRBJ2-6; 8 bases match TRBD1. Germline values: CDR1 LNHDA, CDR2 SQIVND (reference sequence). V was pared by 8 bases and J by 2 bases, with 8 bases of the junction left unmatched. The CDR3 runs 16 residues. This CDR3 is CASLDRGNTGANVLTF. The CDR3, as DNA: TGTGCCAGTTTAGACAGGGGTAATACTGGGGCCAACGTCCTGACTTTC. Variable domain in full (rest from reference TRBV19 and TRBJ2-6): DGGITQSPKYLFRKEGQNVTLSCEQNLNHDAMYWYRQDPGQGLRLIYYSQIVNDFQKGDIAEGYSVSREKKESFPLTVTSAQKNPTAFYLCASLDRGNTGANVLTFGAGSRLTVL.

The chain carries TRBV29-1 and TRBJ1-2; 9 bases fit TRBD1. This CDR3 spans 13 amino acids. Germline V lookup: CDR1 SQVTM, CDR2 ANQGSEA. Losses at the gene ends were 6 bases for V and 2 bases for J; bases not matched to a gene: 4. CDR3 in amino acids: CSVVTGGNYGYTF. The CDR3 bases are TGCAGCGTGGTCACAGGGGGCAACTATGGCTACACCTTC.

The chain employs TRBV5-1 and TRBJ1-1; 8 positions agree with TRBD1. Per germline, CDR1 SGHRS and CDR2 YFSETQ. The CDR3 has 17 amino acids. V gave up 7 bases and J gave up 4 bases; unmatched junction bases: 18. The CDR3 reads CASSRRPPGQVVTEAFF. CDR3 DNA: TGCGCCAGCTCTCGGAGACCACCGGGACAGGTCGTCACTGAAGCTTTCTTT.